These 29 T cell receptor beta chains originate from one sample sequenced in a study of Tregs in tolerant kidney transplant recipients. Repertoires were generated with immunoSEQ multiplex PCR, while TCRdb's copy carries only in-frame clones and drops some. The sample carries approximately 93,000 clones, 93% recorded once. The sequences come from CD4+ T cells from blood, collected before the transplant. These receptors were taken from a human donor who received a combined kidney and bone marrow transplant.

The rearrangement uses TRBV5-1 and TRBJ2-5; D possibly corresponds to TRBD1 (6 bases). With the DNA end fitting TRBJ2-7 better, the J assignment may be wrong. From germline, CDR1 is SGHRS and CDR2 YFSETQ. This CDR3 spans 14 amino acids. The CDR3 coding sequence is TGCGCCAGCAGCACGACTACAGGGAGCCACGAGCAGTACTTC. Protein sequence: CASSTTTGSHEQYF.

This clone was seen once. The chain joins TRBV29-1 to TRBJ1-3, with unresolved D. This CDR3 is 14 amino acids long. CDR1 and CDR2 from the germline V gene are SQVTM and ANQGSEA. With 3 bases removed from V and 0 bases from J, the gap between germline ends came to 9 bases. The CDR3 region has the DNA TGCAGCGTTGAGCGACACCACTCTGGAAACACCATATATTTT. Its protein product is CSVERHHSGNTIYF.

DNA of the CDR3: TGTGCCAGCAGCCTATCCGGGACAGGGTTCTCTGGAAACACCATATATTTT. This translates into CASSLSGTGFSGNTIYF. The chain uses TRBV7-2 and TRBJ1-3; 9 bases are shared with TRBD1. The V gene's germline CDR1 is SGHTA and CDR2 FQGNSA. The junction had 8 bases not matched to a gene; V was cut back by 5 bases and J by 0 bases. The length of the CDR3 is 17 residues.

This chain links TRBV6-5 with TRBJ1-2, with 8 bases that match TRBD1. This CDR3 has 14 amino acids. The V gene's germline CDR1 is MNHEY and CDR2 SVGAGI. Germline trimming cut 5 bases from V and 8 bases from J; bases unmatched to any gene: 10. CDR3 residues: CASSRIDRGEGYTF. DNA for the CDR3: TGTGCCAGCAGTCGGATTGACAGGGGAGAAGGCTACACCTTC.

The chain links TRBV6-1 to TRBJ2-3, with D possibly TRBD2 on 5 matching bases. V was trimmed by 5 bases and J by 3 bases, leaving 15 bases between them. Per the germline V gene, CDR1 is MNHNS and CDR2 is SASEGT. The CDR3 sequence is 15 residues long. CDR3 loop: CASSPLRGITDTQYF. For the CDR3, the DNA is TGTGCCAGCAGTCCTTTACGGGGTATTACAGATACGCAGTATTTT.

The V call is TRBV27, the J call TRBJ2-2; a possible D gene is TRBD2 (6 bases). V was trimmed by 1 base and J by 1 base, leaving 10 bases between them. Germline-derived CDR1 and CDR2 are MNHEY and SMNVEV (reference sequence). There are 16 residues in the CDR3. The CDR3 DNA reads as TGTGCCAGCAGTTTATTAGATAGCGGGAACACCGGGGAGCTGTTTTTT. This encodes CASSLLDSGNTGELFF.

This chain uses TRBV30 with TRBJ2-7, with 11 nucleotides matching TRBD2. The CDR3 loop spans 17 amino acids. CDR1 GTSNPN and CDR2 SVGIG come from the germline V gene (reference sequence). The junction had 13 bases not matched to a gene; V was cut back by 0 bases and J by 6 bases. The chain's CDR3 is CAWSVPVAGGVRSEQYF. CDR3 DNA sequence: TGTGCCTGGAGTGTACCGGTAGCGGGAGGGGTGCGGAGCGAGCAGTACTTC.

V usage is TRBV5-1 and J usage is TRBJ1-6; 7 bases are shared with TRBD1. The J segment lost 9 bases and the V segment lost 0 bases, leaving 9 bases of the junction unmatched. CDR1 is SGHRS and CDR2 is YFSETQ in the germline V gene. The CDR3 length is 16 residues. CDR3 nucleotides: TGCGCCAGCAGCTTGGAGTTGCAGGGGGTTGGTTCACCCCTCCACTTT. It yields the protein CASSLELQGVGSPLHF. Full variable domain (missing parts from reference TRBV5-1 and TRBJ1-6): KAGVTQTPRYLIKTRGQQVTLSCSPISGHRSVSWYQQTPGQGLQFLFEYFSETQRNKGNFPGRFSGRQFSNSRSEMNVSTLELGDSALYLCASSLELQGVGSPLHFGNGTRLTVT.

The CDR3 coding sequence is TGTGCCAGCAGCTTACCCGGGGGCGAGCAGTACTTC. Its protein product is CASSLPGGEQYF. This sequence joins TRBV7-2 and TRBJ2-7, with a weak D call TRBD2 (6 bases). V was shortened by 2 bases and J by 6 bases, with 8 bases between the two germline ends. CDR1 SGHTA and CDR2 FQGNSA come from the germline V gene. This CDR3 has 12 amino acids.

This rearrangement joins TRBV5-6 to TRBJ1-1, with 7 bases matching TRBD1. The CDR3 has 14 residues. The J segment lost 4 bases and the V segment lost 3 bases, leaving 6 bases of the junction unmatched. Germline-derived CDR1 and CDR2 are SGHDT and YYEEEE. CDR3 loop: CASSYRGTGTEAFF. Here the CDR3 DNA reads TGTGCCAGCAGCTACAGGGGAACGGGCACTGAAGCTTTCTTT.

The chain joins TRBV7-2 to TRBJ2-1, with TRBD2 matching over 9 bases. V lost 5 bases, J lost 4 bases, and 6 bases stayed unmatched. Germline CDR1 SGHTA, CDR2 FQGNSA. The CDR3 covers 15 residues. The CDR3 region has the DNA TGTGCCAGCAGCATTAGCGGGGGAAGATACAATGAGCAGTTCTTC. It yields the protein CASSISGGRYNEQFF.

The CDR3, as DNA: TGCGCCAGTGTCGAAGGGAGGGAGACCCAGTACTTC. Its translation is CASVEGRETQYF. The chain carries TRBV5-1 and TRBJ2-5, with D tentatively TRBD2 (6 bases). Germline V CDR1 and CDR2: SGHRS, YFSETQ. This CDR3 contains 12 residues. Trimming shortened V by 8 bases and J by 5 bases, and 13 bases separated the two germline ends.

CDR3 protein: CASSVGTGGSNEQFF. The CDR3 DNA follows: TGTGCCAGCAGTGTCGGGACAGGGGGATCGAATGAGCAGTTCTTC. The chain links TRBV6-4 to TRBJ2-1, with TRBD1 identical over 11 bases. Germline lookup yields CDR1 MRHNA and CDR2 SNTAGT. The CDR3 is 15 amino acids. V lost 4 bases and J lost 7; bases outside the gene matches: 6.

V gene TRBV4-2 combines with J gene TRBJ2-1; TRBD1 matches at 10 bases. The CDR3 totals 17 residues. Germline trimming cut 5 bases from V and 4 bases from J; bases unmatched to any gene: 11. The germline V gene encodes CDR1 LGHNA and CDR2 YNFKEQ. CDR3 in amino acids: CASSYNRDRGLYNEQFF. CDR3 in DNA: TGTGCCAGCAGCTATAACCGGGACAGGGGACTATACAATGAGCAGTTCTTC.

The sample holds one count of this clone. The chain joins TRBV9 to TRBJ2-4; D ambiguous. The CDR3 totals 12 residues. With 3 bases removed from V and 8 bases from J, the gap between germline ends came to 9 bases. Germline-derived CDR1 and CDR2 are SGDLS and YYNGEE. This CDR3 reads CASSATGDIQYF. The DNA of the CDR3 is TGTGCCAGCAGCGCCACTGGAGACATTCAGTACTTC.

The chain combines TRBV18 with TRBJ2-1; possibly TRBD1 for D (5 bases). The CDR3 consists of 16 residues. Trimming stripped 5 bases from V and 7 bases from J, with 21 bases between. CDR1 KGHSH and CDR2 LQKENI come from the germline V gene. In DNA, the CDR3 is TGTGCCAGCTCAACCCGAGCTTCACCGACAGTGAATGAGCAGTTCTTC. It is translated as CASSTRASPTVNEQFF.

This clone was observed a few times. The CDR3 is CASSFFGTGNTIYF. The CDR3 bases are TGTGCCAGCAGCTTTTTCGGTACTGGAAACACCATATATTTT. The gene calls are TRBV7-2 and TRBJ1-3, with no clear D. From germline, CDR1 is SGHTA and CDR2 FQGNSA. The CDR3 extends over 14 amino acids. Deletions cut 3 bases from V and 2 bases from J, with 8 bases between.

The J gene is TRBJ1-2, the V gene TRBV28; possibly TRBD1 for D (5 bases). This CDR3 has 14 amino acids. V lost 2 bases, J lost 3 bases, and 10 bases lay in between. Per the germline V gene, CDR1 is MDHEN and CDR2 is SYDVKM. In DNA form, the CDR3 reads TGTGCCAGCAGTTTACTGGCAGGGTACTATGGCTACACCTTC. This codes for CASSLLAGYYGYTF.

The chain employs TRBV19 and TRBJ1-2; TRBD1 matches at 9 bases. J lost 1 base, V lost 6 bases, and 12 bases had no gene match. Germline V gene sequence: CDR1 LNHDA, CDR2 SQIVND (reference sequence). The CDR3 is 17 amino acids. This CDR3 reads CASSKSTGTGFNYGYTF. In DNA form, the CDR3 reads TGTGCCAGTAGCAAGTCGACCGGGACAGGGTTTAACTATGGCTACACCTTC. The variable domain in full, with the rest retrieved from reference TRBV19 and TRBJ1-2, is DGGITQSPKYLFRKEGQNVTLSCEQNLNHDAMYWYRQDPGQGLRLIYYSQIVNDFQKGDIAEGYSVSREKKESFPLTVTSAQKNPTAFYLCASSKSTGTGFNYGYTFGSGTRLTVV.

CDR3 residues: CASSPGTSSYEQYF. The CDR3 bases are TGTGCCAGCAGCCCCGGGACTAGCTCCTACGAGCAGTACTTC. This chain connects TRBV7-2 to TRBJ2-7; 8 bases match TRBD2. CDR3 length: 14 residues. Germline assignment: CDR1 SGHTA and CDR2 FQGNSA. V lost 5 bases, J lost 0 bases, and 3 bases stayed unmatched.

The chain is built from TRBV9 and TRBJ2-1; tentatively, D is TRBD2 (5 bases). Deletions cut 4 bases from V and 5 bases from J, with 13 bases between. Germline V gives CDR1 SGDLS, CDR2 YYNGEE. CDR3 length: 14 residues. This CDR3 is CASSSRTYDNEQFF. The DNA of the CDR3 is TGTGCCAGCAGCTCGCGGACTTATGACAATGAGCAGTTCTTC.

With respect to this clone: Germline and junction disagree at one end, which may indicate a read error. The sample has other DNA sequences that encode this CDR3 too. V usage is TRBV2 and J usage is TRBJ1-6, with 8 bases identical to TRBD1. This CDR3 is 16 amino acids long. Per germline, CDR1 SNHLY and CDR2 FYNNEI. The CDR3 here is CASSEGGDRYNSPLHF. CDR3 bases: TGTGCCAGCAGTGAAGGAGGGGACAGGTATAATTCCCCCCTCCACTTT.

The rearrangement links TRBV5-1 to TRBJ1-1; the match to TRBD1 covers 7 bases. The CDR3 is made up of 14 amino acids. V lost 3 bases, J lost 1 base, and 3 bases stayed unmatched. Germline V gives CDR1 SGHRS, CDR2 YFSETQ. Here the CDR3 reads CASSWGQPNTEAFF. The CDR3 nucleotides read TGCGCCAGCAGCTGGGGACAGCCGAACACTGAAGCTTTCTTT.

In its sample, this clone was seen a few times. V gene TRBV6-5 combines with J gene TRBJ2-7; tentatively, D is TRBD1 (7 bases). V lost 6 bases, J lost 3 bases, and 18 bases lay in between. Germline loops: CDR1 MNHEY, CDR2 SVGAGI. The CDR3 runs to 15 residues. The DNA of the CDR3 is TGTGCCAGCAGCTTCGGCTTCCAGGGGGGCTACGAGCAGTACTTC. Its protein is CASSFGFQGGYEQYF.

V gene TRBV18 combines with J gene TRBJ1-1; 7 bases fit TRBD1. J was trimmed by 3 bases and V by 3 bases; bases with no gene match: 4. This CDR3 has 14 residues. Germline-derived CDR1 and CDR2 are KGHSH and LQKENI. The chain's CDR3 is CASSPAGTDTEAFF. CDR3 coding DNA: TGTGCCAGCTCACCGGCCGGGACAGACACTGAAGCTTTCTTT.

The genes are TRBV11-2 and TRBJ1-2, with a tentative D call TRBD1 (6 bases). V was shortened by 1 base and J by 8 bases, with 8 bases between the two germline ends. The germline CDR1 and CDR2 sequences are SGHAT and FQNNGV. The CDR3 consists of 12 residues. The CDR3 region is CASSLVQGGYTF. The CDR3 nucleotides read TGTGCCAGCAGCTTAGTACAGGGAGGCTACACCTTC.

The chain is built from TRBV28 and TRBJ2-7; 8 nucleotides match TRBD1. J gave up 4 bases and V 6 bases, and 8 bases lay outside the gene matches. The V gene's germline CDR1 is MDHEN and CDR2 SYDVKM. The CDR3 has 14 amino acids. For the CDR3, the DNA is TGTGCCAGCAGCCGACAGGGGCCTTTTTACGAGCAGTACTTC. This codes for CASSRQGPFYEQYF.

The chain has TRBV4-1 and TRBJ1-1, with D hard to call. Germline lookup yields CDR1 MGHRA and CDR2 YSYEKL. The CDR3 is made up of 13 amino acids. V was trimmed by 6 bases and J by 4 bases, leaving 12 bases between them. CDR3 nucleotides: TGCGCCAGCAGACGGGTCGACTCCACTGAAGCTTTCTTT. It yields the protein CASRRVDSTEAFF.

This chain joins TRBV9 and TRBJ2-1; TRBD2 matches 8 bases. The V segment lost 7 bases and the J segment 8 bases; nucleotides outside the gene matches: 11. Germline-derived CDR1 and CDR2 are SGDLS and YYNGEE. This CDR3 has 14 amino acids. The CDR3 is CASGGLARVDEQFF. CDR3 nucleotides: TGTGCCAGCGGCGGACTAGCTAGAGTTGATGAGCAGTTCTTC.